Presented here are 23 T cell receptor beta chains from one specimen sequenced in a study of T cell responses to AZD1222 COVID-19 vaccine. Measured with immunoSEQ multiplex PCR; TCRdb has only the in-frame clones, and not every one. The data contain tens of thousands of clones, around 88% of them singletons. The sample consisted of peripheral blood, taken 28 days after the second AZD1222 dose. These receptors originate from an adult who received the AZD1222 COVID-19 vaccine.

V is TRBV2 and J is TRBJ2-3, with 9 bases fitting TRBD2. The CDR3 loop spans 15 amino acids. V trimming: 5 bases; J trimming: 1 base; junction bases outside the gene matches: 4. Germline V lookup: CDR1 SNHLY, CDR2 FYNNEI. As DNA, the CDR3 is TGTGCCAGCAGTTACAAGCGGGGGGGCACAGATACGCAGTATTTT. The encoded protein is CASSYKRGGTDTQYF.

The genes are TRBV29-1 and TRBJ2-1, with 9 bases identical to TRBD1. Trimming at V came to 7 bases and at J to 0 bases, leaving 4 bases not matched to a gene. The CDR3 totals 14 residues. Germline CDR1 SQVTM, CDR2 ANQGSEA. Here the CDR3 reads CSGGTGSSYNEQFF. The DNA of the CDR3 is TGCAGCGGCGGGACAGGGAGCTCCTACAATGAGCAGTTCTTC.

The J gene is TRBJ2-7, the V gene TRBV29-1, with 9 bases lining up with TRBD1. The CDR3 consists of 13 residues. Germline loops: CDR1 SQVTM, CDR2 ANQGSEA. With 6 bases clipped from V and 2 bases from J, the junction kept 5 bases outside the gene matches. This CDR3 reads CSVGTGIAYEQYF. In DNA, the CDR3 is TGCAGCGTGGGGACAGGGATCGCCTACGAGCAGTACTTC.

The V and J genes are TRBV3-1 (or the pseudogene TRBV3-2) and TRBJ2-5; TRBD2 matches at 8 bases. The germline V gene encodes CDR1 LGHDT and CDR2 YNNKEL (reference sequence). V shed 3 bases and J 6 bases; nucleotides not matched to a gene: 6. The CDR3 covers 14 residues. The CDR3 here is CASSQAGGRQTQYF. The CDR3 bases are TGTGCCAGCAGCCAGGCGGGGGGCCGCCAGACCCAGTACTTC.

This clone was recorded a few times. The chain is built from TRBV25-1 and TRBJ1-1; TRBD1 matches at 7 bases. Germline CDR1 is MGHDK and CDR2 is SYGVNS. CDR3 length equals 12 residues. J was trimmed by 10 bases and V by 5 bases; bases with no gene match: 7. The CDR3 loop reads CASSWDRRRAFF. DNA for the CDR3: TGTGCCAGCAGTTGGGACAGAAGGAGAGCTTTCTTT.

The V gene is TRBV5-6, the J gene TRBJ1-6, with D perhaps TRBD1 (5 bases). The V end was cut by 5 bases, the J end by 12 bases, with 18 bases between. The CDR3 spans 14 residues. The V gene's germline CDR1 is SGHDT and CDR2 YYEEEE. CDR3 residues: CASSPRGRARPLHF. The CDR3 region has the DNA TGTGCCAGCAGTCCACGAGGCAGGGCCCGACCCCTCCACTTT.

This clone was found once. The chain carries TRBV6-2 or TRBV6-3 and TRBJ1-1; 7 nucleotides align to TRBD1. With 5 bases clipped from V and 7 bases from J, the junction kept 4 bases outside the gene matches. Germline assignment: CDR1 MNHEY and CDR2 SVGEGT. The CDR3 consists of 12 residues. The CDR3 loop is CASSRQGGEAFF. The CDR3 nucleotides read TGTGCCAGCAGTCGACAGGGAGGTGAAGCTTTCTTT.

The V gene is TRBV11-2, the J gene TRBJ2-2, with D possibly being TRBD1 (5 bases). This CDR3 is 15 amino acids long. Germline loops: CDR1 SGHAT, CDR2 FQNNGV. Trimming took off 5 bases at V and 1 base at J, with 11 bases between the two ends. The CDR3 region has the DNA TGTGCCAGCAGCACCTGGGGCAAGAACACCGGGGAGCTGTTTTTT. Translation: CASSTWGKNTGELFF.

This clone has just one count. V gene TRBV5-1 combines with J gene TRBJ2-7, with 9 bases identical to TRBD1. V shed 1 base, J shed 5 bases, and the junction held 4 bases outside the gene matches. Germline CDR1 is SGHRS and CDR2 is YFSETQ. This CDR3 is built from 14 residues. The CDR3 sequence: CASSLWTGANEQYF. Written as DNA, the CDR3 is TGCGCCAGCAGCTTGTGGACAGGGGCCAACGAGCAGTACTTC. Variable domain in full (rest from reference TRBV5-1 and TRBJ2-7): KAGVTQTPRYLIKTRGQQVTLSCSPISGHRSVSWYQQTPGQGLQFLFEYFSETQRNKGNFPGRFSGRQFSNSRSEMNVSTLELGDSALYLCASSLWTGANEQYFGPGTRLTVT.

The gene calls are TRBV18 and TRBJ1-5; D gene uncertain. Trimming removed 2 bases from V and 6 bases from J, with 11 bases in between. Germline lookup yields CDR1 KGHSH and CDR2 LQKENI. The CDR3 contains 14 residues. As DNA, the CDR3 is TGTGCCAGCTCACCAGAGCGGGTTAGTCAGCCCCAGCATTTT. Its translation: CASSPERVSQPQHF.

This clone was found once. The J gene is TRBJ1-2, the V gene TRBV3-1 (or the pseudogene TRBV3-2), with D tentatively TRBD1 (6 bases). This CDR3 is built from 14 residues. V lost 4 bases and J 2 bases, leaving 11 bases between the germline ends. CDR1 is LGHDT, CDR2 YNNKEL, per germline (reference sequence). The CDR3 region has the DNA TGTGCCAGCAGCCTTGACCAGGGGAACTATGGCTACACCTTC. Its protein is CASSLDQGNYGYTF.

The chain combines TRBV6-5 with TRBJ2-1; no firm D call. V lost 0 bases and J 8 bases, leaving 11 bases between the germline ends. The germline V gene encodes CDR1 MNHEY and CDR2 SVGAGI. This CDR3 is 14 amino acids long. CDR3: CASSYSGLPDEQFF. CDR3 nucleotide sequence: TGTGCCAGCAGTTACTCGGGCCTTCCCGATGAGCAGTTCTTC.

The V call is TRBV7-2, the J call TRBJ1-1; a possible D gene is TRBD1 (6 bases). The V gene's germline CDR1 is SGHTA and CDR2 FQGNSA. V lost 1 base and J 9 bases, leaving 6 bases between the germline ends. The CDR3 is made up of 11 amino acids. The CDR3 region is CASSLGGQAFF. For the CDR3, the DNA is TGTGCCAGCAGCTTAGGGGGGCAAGCTTTCTTT.

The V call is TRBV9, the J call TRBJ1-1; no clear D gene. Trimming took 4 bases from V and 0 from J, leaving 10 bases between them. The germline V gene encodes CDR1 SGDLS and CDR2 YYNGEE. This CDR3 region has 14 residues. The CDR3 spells CASSPTHMNTEAFF. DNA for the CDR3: TGTGCCAGCAGCCCAACCCACATGAACACTGAAGCTTTCTTT.

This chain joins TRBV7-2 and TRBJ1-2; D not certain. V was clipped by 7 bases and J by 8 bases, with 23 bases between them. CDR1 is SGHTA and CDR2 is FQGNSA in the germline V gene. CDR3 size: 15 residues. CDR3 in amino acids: CASTLSPVPNGGYTF. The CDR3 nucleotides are TGTGCCAGCACCCTATCCCCAGTTCCTAACGGGGGCTACACCTTC.

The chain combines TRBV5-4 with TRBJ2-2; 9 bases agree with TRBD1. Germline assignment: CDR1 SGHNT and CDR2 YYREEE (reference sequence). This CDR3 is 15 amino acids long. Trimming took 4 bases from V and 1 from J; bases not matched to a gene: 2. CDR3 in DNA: TGTGCCAGCAGCGAGGGACAGGGGAACACCGGGGAGCTGTTTTTT. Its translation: CASSEGQGNTGELFF.

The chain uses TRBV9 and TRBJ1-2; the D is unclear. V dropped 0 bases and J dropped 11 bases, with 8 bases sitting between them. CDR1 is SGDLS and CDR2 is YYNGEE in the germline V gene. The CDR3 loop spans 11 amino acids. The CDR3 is CASSVGNAYTF. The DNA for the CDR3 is TGTGCCAGCAGCGTAGGCAACGCTTACACCTTC.

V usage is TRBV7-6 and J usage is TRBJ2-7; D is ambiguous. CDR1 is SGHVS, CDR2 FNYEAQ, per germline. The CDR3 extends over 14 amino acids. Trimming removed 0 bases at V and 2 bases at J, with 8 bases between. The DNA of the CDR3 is TGTGCCAGCAGCTTAGCCGGCCTCACCTACGAGCAGTACTTC. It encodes CASSLAGLTYEQYF.

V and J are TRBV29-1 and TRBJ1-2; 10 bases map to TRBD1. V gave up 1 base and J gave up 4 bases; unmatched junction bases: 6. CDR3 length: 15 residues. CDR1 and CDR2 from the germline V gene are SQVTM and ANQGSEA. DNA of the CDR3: TGCAGCGTTGAAGTCCCCGGGACAGGGGCCTATGGCTACACCTTC. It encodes CSVEVPGTGAYGYTF.

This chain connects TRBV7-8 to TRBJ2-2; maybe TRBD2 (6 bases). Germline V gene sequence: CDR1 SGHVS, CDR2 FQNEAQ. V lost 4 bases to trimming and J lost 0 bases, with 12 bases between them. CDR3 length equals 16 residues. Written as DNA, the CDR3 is TGTGCCAGCAGCTCAAGACTAGGAACGAACACCGGGGAGCTGTTTTTT. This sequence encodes CASSSRLGTNTGELFF.

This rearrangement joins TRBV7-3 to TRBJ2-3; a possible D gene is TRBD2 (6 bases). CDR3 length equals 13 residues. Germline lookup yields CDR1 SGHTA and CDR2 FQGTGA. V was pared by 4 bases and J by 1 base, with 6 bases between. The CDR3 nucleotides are TGTGCCAGCAGCTCGGGGGGCACAGATACGCAGTATTTT. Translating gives CASSSGGTDTQYF.

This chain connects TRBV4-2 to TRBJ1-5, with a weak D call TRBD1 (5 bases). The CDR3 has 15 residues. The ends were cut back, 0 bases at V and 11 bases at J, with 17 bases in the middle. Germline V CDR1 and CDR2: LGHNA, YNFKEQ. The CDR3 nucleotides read TGTGCCAGCAGCCAAGATGAAAGGGGTGGAAGGGCCCAGCATTTT. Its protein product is CASSQDERGGRAQHF.

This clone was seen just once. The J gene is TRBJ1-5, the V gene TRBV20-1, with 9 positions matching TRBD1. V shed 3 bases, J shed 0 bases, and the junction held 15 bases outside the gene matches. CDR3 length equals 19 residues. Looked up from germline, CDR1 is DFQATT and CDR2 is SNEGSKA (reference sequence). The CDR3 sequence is CSASEVGGTGLYSNQPQHF. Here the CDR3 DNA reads TGCAGTGCTAGTGAGGTGGGCGGGACAGGGCTTTATAGCAATCAGCCCCAGCATTTT.